The clone carrying this T cell receptor beta chain was recorded only once. The antigen remains undetermined. The entry originates in a study of a mutant IDH1 vaccine in newly diagnosed glioma. Study as a whole: Among treated patients, roughly 60% were male and approximately 40% female, and mean age was approximately 40 years.

This table comes from immunoSEQ multiplex PCR, and its TCRdb copy is limited to in-frame clones, with some not included. The sample records about 67,000 clones, 65% to 85% being singletons. As to time point: baseline, week 1 (first vaccination visit). Treatment defined: pre-vaccination baseline after standard-of-care therapy. The study enrolled donors with new WHO grade 3 or 4 IDH1-mutant, ATRX-lost astrocytomas. Findings and limits, study-wide: Altogether, almost 95% of patients exhibited vaccine-induced immune responses.

This CDR3 has 14 amino acids. The V gene end was trimmed by 2 bases and the J gene end by 4 bases; junction bases not matched to a gene: 4. Germline V gene lookup returns CDR1 MNHEY and CDR2 SVGAGI. The receptor was derived from a woman between 18 and 30 years old with glioma. Some clones in this sample may be carry-over from other donors' samples. V usage is TRBV6-5 and J usage is TRBJ1-1; 7 bases are a match to TRBD1. The sequencing used peripheral blood mononuclear cells (PBMCs), collected from a glioma patient treated with radiotherapy, temozolomide or both. CDR3 nucleotide sequence: TGTGCCAGCAGTTACGACAGGGTGGTCACTGAAGCTTTCTTT. This encodes CASSYDRVVTEAFF.